These 16 T cell receptor beta chains originate from one sample sequenced in a study of regulatory T cells in long-lasting Graves disease. Sample time point: persistent/refractory GD, antithyroid drugs over 5 years with positive TRAb. The authors made the TCR library using RNA they extracted from PBMCs. Assembly of TCR beta libraries relied on iRepertoire HTBI primers together with Arm-PCR of CDR3 regions. TCRdb called the multiplex PCR reads again in MiXCR, with one record for every CDR3 protein. This sample has about 430,000 distinct CDR3 sequences, with 21% found just once. Specimen: peripheral blood mononuclear cells (PBMCs), collected when the disease was refractory, from a patient treated with antithyroid drugs. The origin of the receptors is a female donor with Graves disease.

The sample holds a few counts of this clonotype. This may come from a read error, since a much larger clone is one base off. The conserved phenylalanine or tryptophan normally closing the CDR3 is absent here, so this likely arose from a read error. The chain links TRBV12-3 or TRBV12-4 to TRBJ1-2; possibly TRBD1 for D (5 bases). The CDR3 loop spans 13 amino acids. The germline V and J ends were trimmed by 5 bases and 4 bases, with 11 bases remaining between them. The CDR3 sequence: CASSTGEGYGYTL. For the CDR3, the DNA is TGTGCCAGCAGTACAGGAGAGGGCTATGGCTACACCCTC.

This clonotype was observed at least ten times. The J gene is TRBJ2-5, the V gene TRBV24-1; 8 nucleotides match TRBD2. V trimming: 6 bases; J trimming: 5 bases; junction bases outside the gene matches: 7. Germline values: CDR1 KGHDR, CDR2 SFDVKD. CDR3 length equals 14 residues. This CDR3 is CATSSSGTGETQYF. The CDR3 DNA sequence: TGTGCCACCAGTAGTAGCGGGACGGGGGAGACCCAGTACTTC.

In this sample, this clonotype turned up many times. The chain carries TRBV6-1 and TRBJ2-5; D possibly corresponds to TRBD2 (5 bases). The CDR3 contains 13 residues. Germline CDR1 MNHNS, CDR2 SASEGT. V shed 6 bases and J shed 3 bases, with 11 bases lying between them. The CDR3 reads CASRETREETQYF. The CDR3 DNA reads as TGTGCCAGCAGAGAGACGCGGGAAGAGACCCAGTACTTC.

This clonotype was found many times. The chain is built from TRBV2 and TRBJ1-2; 7 nucleotides match TRBD1. The CDR3 spans 13 residues. J gave up 2 bases and V 11 bases, and 8 bases lay outside the gene matches. CDR1 is SNHLY and CDR2 is FYNNEI in the germline V gene. The CDR3 spells CASHPGGNYGYTF. The CDR3 DNA follows: TGTGCCTCTCACCCAGGGGGAAACTATGGCTACACCTTC. The variable domain in full, completed from reference TRBV2 and TRBJ1-2, reads EPEVTQTPSHQVTQMGQEVILRCVPISNHLYFYWYRQILGQKVEFLVSFYNNEISEKSEIFDDQFSVERPDGSNFTLKIRSTKLEDSAMYFCASHPGGNYGYTFGSGTRLTVV.

This clonotype was recorded many times. The rearrangement joins TRBV2 to TRBJ2-2; D is perhaps TRBD2 (6 bases). This CDR3 contains 13 residues. Germline lookup yields CDR1 SNHLY and CDR2 FYNNEI. V gave up 9 bases and J gave up 3 bases, with 11 bases separating them. The CDR3 DNA follows: TGTGCCAGTGGGGGGAGCGACACCGGGGAGCTGTTTTTT. Translation: CASGGSDTGELFF.

Only a few counts were recorded for this clonotype. The chain carries TRBV20-1 and TRBJ2-7; D is unresolved. V lost 6 bases and J 0 bases, leaving 15 bases between the germline ends. Per the germline V gene, CDR1 is DFQATT and CDR2 is SNEGSKA (reference sequence). The CDR3 sequence is 14 residues long. CDR3 sequence (DNA): TGCAGTGCGGCCGACACTCAGAGCTCCTACGAGCAGTACTTC. This translates into CSAADTQSSYEQYF.

V usage is TRBV19 and J usage is TRBJ2-2, with TRBD2 matching 7 bases. Germline CDR1 and CDR2: LNHDA and SQIVND (reference sequence). The trim removed 4 bases at V and 9 bases at J, leaving 14 bases unmatched. CDR3 length: 16 amino acids. The CDR3 coding sequence is TGTGCCAGTAGTACAGGGACGGGAGGTACCGACCGGGAGCTGTTTTTT. It yields the protein CASSTGTGGTDRELFF.

This clonotype has ten or more counts. The chain links TRBV2 to TRBJ2-5; 7 nucleotides line up with TRBD2. Germline V gene lookup returns CDR1 SNHLY and CDR2 FYNNEI. This CDR3 has 14 amino acids. The junction had 4 bases not matched to a gene; V was cut back by 1 base and J by 5 bases. CDR3: CASSEVAGGETQYF. For the CDR3, the DNA is TGTGCCAGCAGTGAAGTAGCGGGCGGGGAGACCCAGTACTTC.

V is TRBV27 and J is TRBJ2-7; 14 bases align to TRBD2. V shed 6 bases, J shed 0 bases, and the junction held 7 bases outside the gene matches. Germline CDR1 reads MNHEY; CDR2 reads SMNVEV (reference sequence). The CDR3 contains 17 residues. CDR3: CASRLGLAGGLSYEQYF. The CDR3 DNA follows: TGTGCCAGCAGGCTAGGACTAGCGGGAGGCCTCTCCTACGAGCAGTACTTC.

The V call is TRBV4-1, the J call TRBJ2-2, with TRBD2 matching 12 bases. This CDR3 is 16 amino acids long. After removal of 0 bases from V and 4 bases from J, the junction contained 0 bases not matched to a gene. Germline V gene lookup returns CDR1 MGHRA and CDR2 YSYEKL. The CDR3 loop reads CASSQELAGGTGELFF. The CDR3 region has the DNA TGCGCCAGCAGCCAAGAACTAGCGGGGGGCACCGGGGAGCTGTTTTTT.

The V and J genes are TRBV5-4 and TRBJ1-1, with D possibly matching TRBD1 (5 bases). V was clipped by 4 bases and J by 4 bases, with 17 bases between them. The CDR3 runs to 15 residues. Per germline, CDR1 SGHNT and CDR2 YYREEE (reference sequence). This CDR3 reads CASSHDMGDLTEAFF. The CDR3 DNA is TGTGCCAGCAGCCACGACATGGGGGACCTCACTGAAGCTTTCTTT.

This clonotype was counted at least ten times. The rearrangement joins TRBV20-1 to TRBJ2-7, with TRBD1 matching over 8 bases. This CDR3 has 16 amino acids. Germline loops: CDR1 DFQATT, CDR2 SNEGSKA (reference sequence). Trimming cost V 0 bases and J 4 bases; bases outside gene matches: 11. CDR3 sequence reads: CSARDSGTGARYEQYF. Here the CDR3 DNA reads TGCAGTGCTAGAGATTCGGGGACAGGAGCGCGTTACGAGCAGTACTTC.

This clonotype has only a few counts. The rearrangement joins TRBV30 to TRBJ2-2, with unresolved D. The CDR3 is made up of 13 amino acids. The germline V gene has CDR1 GTSNPN and CDR2 SVGIG (reference sequence). Trimming removed 0 bases from V and 2 bases from J, with 4 bases in between. The CDR3 protein is CAWSVGNTGELFF. In DNA form, the CDR3 reads TGTGCCTGGAGTGTAGGCAACACCGGGGAGCTGTTTTTT. The full variable domain, in which reference TRBV30 and TRBJ2-2 provide the parts outside the CDR3, is SQTIHQWPATLVQPVGSPLSLECTVEGTSNPNLYWYRQAAGRGLQLLFYSVGIGQISSEVPQNLSASRPQDRQFILSSKKLLLSDSGFYLCAWSVGNTGELFFGEGSRLTVL.

About this clonotype: A single base separates this from a much larger clone, so it may be a read error. The chain employs TRBV24-1 and TRBJ2-5; maybe TRBD1 (5 bases). Germline CDR1 and CDR2: KGHDR and SFDVKD. There are 13 residues in the CDR3. The CDR3 DNA reads TGTGCCACCAGTCCCGACAGTCAAGAGACCCAGCACTTC. Residues: CATSPDSQETQHF.

A word on this clonotype: One junction end does not reproduce the germline sequence, and a read error may be involved. The chain uses TRBV7-9 and TRBJ2-5; 11 nucleotides match TRBD2. This CDR3 contains 16 residues. Per germline, CDR1 SEHNR and CDR2 FQNEAQ (reference sequence). CDR3 sequence (DNA): TGTGCCAGCAGCTACGGACTAGCGGGTAACCAAGAGGCCCAGTACTTC. Encoded protein: CASSYGLAGNQEAQYF.

This chain connects TRBV20-1 to TRBJ2-3; D uncertain. Germline lookup yields CDR1 DFQATT and CDR2 SNEGSKA (reference sequence). The ends were cut back, 6 bases at V and 2 bases at J, with 12 bases in the middle. This CDR3 contains 13 residues. Here the CDR3 DNA reads TGCAGTGCCCGACACCGCCCCACAGATACGCAGTATTTT. This codes for CSARHRPTDTQYF.